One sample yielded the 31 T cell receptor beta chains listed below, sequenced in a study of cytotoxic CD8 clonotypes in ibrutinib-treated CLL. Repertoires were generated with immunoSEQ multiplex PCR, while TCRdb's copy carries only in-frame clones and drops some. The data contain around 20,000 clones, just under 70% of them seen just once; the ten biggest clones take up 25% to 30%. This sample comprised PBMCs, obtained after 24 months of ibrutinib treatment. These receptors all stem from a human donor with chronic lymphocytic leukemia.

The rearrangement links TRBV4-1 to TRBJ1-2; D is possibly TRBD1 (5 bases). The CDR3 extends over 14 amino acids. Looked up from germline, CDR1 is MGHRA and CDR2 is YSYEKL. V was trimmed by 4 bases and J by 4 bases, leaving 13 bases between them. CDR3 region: CASSPTGTSYGYTF. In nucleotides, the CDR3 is TGCGCCAGCAGCCCGACCGGGACGTCCTATGGCTACACCTTC.

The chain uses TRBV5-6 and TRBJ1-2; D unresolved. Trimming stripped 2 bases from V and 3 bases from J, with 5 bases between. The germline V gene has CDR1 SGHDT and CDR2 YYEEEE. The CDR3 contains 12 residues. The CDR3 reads CASSLFDYGYTF. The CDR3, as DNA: TGTGCCAGCAGCTTATTCGACTATGGCTACACCTTC.

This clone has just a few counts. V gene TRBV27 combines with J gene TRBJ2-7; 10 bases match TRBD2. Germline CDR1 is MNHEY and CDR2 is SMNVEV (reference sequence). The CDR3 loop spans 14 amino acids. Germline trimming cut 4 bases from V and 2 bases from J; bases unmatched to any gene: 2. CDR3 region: CASSSLAGAYEQYF. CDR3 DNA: TGTGCCAGCAGTTCGCTAGCGGGGGCCTACGAGCAGTACTTC.

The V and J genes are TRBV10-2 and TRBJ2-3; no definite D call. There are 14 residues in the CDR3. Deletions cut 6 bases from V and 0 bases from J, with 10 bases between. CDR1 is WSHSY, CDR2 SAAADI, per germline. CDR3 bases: TGCGCCAGCAGGGGTACCAGGAGCACAGATACGCAGTATTTT. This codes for CASRGTRSTDTQYF.

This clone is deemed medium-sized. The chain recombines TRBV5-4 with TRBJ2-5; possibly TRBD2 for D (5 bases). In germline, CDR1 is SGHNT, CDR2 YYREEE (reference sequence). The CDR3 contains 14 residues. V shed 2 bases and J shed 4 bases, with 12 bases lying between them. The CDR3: CASSFFEGRETQYF. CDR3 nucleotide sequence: TGTGCCAGCAGCTTTTTTGAGGGTCGAGAGACCCAGTACTTC.

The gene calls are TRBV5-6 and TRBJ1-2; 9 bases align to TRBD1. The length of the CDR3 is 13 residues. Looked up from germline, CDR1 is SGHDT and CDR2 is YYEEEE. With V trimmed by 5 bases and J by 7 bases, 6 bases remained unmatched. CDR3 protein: CASSYTGGSGYTF. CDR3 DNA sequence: TGTGCCAGCAGTTATACAGGGGGCTCTGGCTACACCTTC.

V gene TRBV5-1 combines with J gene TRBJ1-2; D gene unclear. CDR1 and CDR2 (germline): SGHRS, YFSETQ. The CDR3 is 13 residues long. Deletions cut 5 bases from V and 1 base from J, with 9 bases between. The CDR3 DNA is TGCGCCAGCAGTCCTGTCGTTAACTATGGCTACACCTTC. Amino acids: CASSPVVNYGYTF. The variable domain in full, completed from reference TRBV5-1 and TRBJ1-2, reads KAGVTQTPRYLIKTRGQQVTLSCSPISGHRSVSWYQQTPGQGLQFLFEYFSETQRNKGNFPGRFSGRQFSNSRSEMNVSTLELGDSALYLCASSPVVNYGYTFGSGTRLTVV.

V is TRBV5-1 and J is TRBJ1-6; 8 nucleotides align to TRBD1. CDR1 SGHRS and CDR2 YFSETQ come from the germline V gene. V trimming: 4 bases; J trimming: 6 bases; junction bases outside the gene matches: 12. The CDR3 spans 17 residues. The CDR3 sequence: CASSGGQGRAGNSPLHF. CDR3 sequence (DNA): TGCGCCAGCAGCGGTGGACAGGGACGGGCCGGTAATTCACCCCTCCACTTT.

Written as DNA, the CDR3 is TGTGCCAGCAGCCCAGGGAAAACGCCTTTCAGAAACACCATATATTTT. Encoded protein: CASSPGKTPFRNTIYF. The gene calls are TRBV7-6 and TRBJ1-3; tentatively, D is TRBD1 (5 bases). Germline CDR1 SGHVS, CDR2 FNYEAQ. Trimming took off 5 bases at V and 5 bases at J, with 19 bases between the two ends. This CDR3 has 16 residues. Variable domain in full (rest from reference TRBV7-6 and TRBJ1-3): GAGVSQSPRYKVTKRGQDVALRCDPISGHVSLYWYRQALGQGPEFLTYFNYEAQQDKSGLPNDRFSAERPEGSISTLTIQRTEQRDSAMYRCASSPGKTPFRNTIYFGEGSWLTVV.

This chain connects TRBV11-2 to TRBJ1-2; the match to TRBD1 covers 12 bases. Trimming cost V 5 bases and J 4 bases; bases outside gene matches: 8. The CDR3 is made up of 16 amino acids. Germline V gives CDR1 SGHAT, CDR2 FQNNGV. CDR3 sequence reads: CASSPNGDRGLYGYTF. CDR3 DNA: TGTGCCAGCAGCCCGAATGGGGACAGGGGGCTCTATGGCTACACCTTC.

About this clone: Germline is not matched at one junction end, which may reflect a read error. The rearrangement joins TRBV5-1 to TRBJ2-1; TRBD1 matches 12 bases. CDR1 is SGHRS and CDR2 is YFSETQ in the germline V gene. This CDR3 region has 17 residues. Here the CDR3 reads CTSSLLGTGGGSNEQFF. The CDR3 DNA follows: TGCACCAGCAGCTTGTTGGGGACAGGGGGCGGAAGCAATGAGCAGTTCTTC. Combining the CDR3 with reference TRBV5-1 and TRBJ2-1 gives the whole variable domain KAGVTQTPRYLIKTRGQQVTLSCSPISGHRSVSWYQQTPGQGLQFLFEYFSETQRNKGNFPGRFSGRQFSNSRSEMNVSTLELGDSALYLCTSSLLGTGGGSNEQFFGPGTRLTVL.

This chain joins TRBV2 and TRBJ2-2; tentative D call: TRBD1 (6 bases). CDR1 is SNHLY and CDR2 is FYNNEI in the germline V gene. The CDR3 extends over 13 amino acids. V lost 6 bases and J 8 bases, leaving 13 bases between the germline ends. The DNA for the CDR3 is TGTGCCAGCAGGGACAGTACAAGGGGGGAGCTGTTTTTT. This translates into CASRDSTRGELFF.

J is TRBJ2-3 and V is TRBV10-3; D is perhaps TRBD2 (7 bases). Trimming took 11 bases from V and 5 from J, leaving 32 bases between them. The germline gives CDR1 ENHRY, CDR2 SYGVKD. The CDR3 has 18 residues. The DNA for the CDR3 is TGTGCCGCTGGACGGGGGTCGGGCGCGGGGGCGGTGGGAGATACGCAGTATTTT. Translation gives CAAGRGSGAGAVGDTQYF.

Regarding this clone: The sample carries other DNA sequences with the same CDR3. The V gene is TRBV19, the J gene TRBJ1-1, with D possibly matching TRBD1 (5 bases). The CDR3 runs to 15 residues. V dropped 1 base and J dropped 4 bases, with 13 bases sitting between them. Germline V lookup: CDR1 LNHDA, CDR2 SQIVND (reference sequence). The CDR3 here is CASSIGAGWGTEAFF. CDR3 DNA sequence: TGTGCCAGTAGTATAGGGGCAGGGTGGGGCACTGAAGCTTTCTTT.

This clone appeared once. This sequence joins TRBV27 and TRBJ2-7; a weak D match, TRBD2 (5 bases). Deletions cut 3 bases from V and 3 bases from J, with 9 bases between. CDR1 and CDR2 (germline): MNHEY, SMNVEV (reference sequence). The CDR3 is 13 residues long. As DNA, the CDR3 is TGTGCCAGCAGTTTTGGCCGGGGCTACGAGCAGTACTTC. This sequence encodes CASSFGRGYEQYF.

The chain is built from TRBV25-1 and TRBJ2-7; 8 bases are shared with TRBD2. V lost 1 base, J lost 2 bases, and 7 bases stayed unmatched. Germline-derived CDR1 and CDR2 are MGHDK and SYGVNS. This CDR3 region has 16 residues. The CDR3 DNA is TGTGCCAGCAGTGAATCGGGGGGGCAGTACGCCTACGAGCAGTACTTC. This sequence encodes CASSESGGQYAYEQYF.

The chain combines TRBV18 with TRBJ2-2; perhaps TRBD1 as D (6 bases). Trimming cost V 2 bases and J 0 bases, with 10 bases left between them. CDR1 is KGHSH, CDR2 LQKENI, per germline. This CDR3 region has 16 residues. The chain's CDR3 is CASSPSRTANTGELFF. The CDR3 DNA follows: TGTGCCAGCTCACCATCTAGGACAGCGAACACCGGGGAGCTGTTTTTT.

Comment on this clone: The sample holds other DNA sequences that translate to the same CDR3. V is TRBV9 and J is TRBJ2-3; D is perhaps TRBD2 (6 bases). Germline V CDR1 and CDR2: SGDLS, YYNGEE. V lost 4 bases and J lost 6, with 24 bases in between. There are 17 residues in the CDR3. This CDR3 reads CASSSSFPGLLSDTQYF. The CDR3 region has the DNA TGTGCCAGCAGCTCCTCTTTCCCGGGACTCTTATCGGATACGCAGTATTTT.

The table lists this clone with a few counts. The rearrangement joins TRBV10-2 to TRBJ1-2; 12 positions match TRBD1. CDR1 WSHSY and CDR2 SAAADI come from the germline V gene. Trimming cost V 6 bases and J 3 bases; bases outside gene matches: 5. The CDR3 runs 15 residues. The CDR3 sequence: CASRPGTGGYYGYTF. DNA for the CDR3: TGCGCCAGCAGGCCCGGGACAGGGGGCTACTATGGCTACACCTTC.

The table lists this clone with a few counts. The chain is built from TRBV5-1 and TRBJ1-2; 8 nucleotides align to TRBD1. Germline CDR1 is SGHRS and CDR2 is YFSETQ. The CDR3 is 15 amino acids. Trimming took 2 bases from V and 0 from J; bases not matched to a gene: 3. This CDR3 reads CASSLGQGPNYGYTF. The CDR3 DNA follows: TGCGCCAGCAGCTTAGGACAGGGACCTAACTATGGCTACACCTTC. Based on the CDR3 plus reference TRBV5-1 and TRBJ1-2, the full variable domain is KAGVTQTPRYLIKTRGQQVTLSCSPISGHRSVSWYQQTPGQGLQFLFEYFSETQRNKGNFPGRFSGRQFSNSRSEMNVSTLELGDSALYLCASSLGQGPNYGYTFGSGTRLTVV.

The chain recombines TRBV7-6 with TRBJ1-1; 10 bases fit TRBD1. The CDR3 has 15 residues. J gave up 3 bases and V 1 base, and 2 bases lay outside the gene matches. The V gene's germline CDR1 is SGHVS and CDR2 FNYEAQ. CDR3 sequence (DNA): TGTGCCAGCAGCTTAGTAGGGACAGGGGACACTGAAGCTTTCTTT. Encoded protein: CASSLVGTGDTEAFF.

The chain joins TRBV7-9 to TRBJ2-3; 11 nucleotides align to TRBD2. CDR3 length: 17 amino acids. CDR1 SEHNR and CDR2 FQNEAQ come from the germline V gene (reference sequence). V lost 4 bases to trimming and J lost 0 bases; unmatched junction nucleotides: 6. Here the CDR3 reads CASSSRLAGISTDTQYF. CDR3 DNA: TGTGCCAGCAGCTCCCGACTAGCGGGGATTAGCACAGATACGCAGTATTTT.

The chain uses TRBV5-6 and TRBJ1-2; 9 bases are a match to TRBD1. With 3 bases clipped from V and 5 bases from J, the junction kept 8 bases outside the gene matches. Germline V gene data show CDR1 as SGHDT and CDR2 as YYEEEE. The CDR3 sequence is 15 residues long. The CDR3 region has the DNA TGTGCCAGCAGCTCACTACAGGGGGCGCGGTATGGCTACACCTTC. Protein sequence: CASSSLQGARYGYTF.

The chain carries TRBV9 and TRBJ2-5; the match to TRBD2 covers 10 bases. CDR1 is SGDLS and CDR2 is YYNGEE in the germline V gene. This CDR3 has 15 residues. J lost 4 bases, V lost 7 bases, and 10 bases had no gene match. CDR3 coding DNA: TGTGCCAGCGGGAGGAGCGGGGGGGCCGGAGAGACCCAGTACTTC. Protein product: CASGRSGGAGETQYF. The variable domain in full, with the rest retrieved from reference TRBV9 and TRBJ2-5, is DSGVTQTPKHLITATGQRVTLRCSPRSGDLSVYWYQQSLDQGLQFLIQYYNGEERAKGNILERFSAQQFPDLHSELNLSSLELGDSALYFCASGRSGGAGETQYFGPGTRLLVL.

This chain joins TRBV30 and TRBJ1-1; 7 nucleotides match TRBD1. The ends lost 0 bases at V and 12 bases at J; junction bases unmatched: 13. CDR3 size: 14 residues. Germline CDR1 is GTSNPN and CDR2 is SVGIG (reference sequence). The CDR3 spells CAWSVRAGGQRPFF. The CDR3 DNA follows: TGTGCCTGGAGTGTACGGGCAGGGGGGCAGCGACCTTTCTTT. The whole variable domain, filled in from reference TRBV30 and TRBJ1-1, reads SQTIHQWPATLVQPVGSPLSLECTVEGTSNPNLYWYRQAAGRGLQLLFYSVGIGQISSEVPQNLSASRPQDRQFILSSKKLLLSDSGFYLCAWSVRAGGQRPFFGQGTRLTVV.

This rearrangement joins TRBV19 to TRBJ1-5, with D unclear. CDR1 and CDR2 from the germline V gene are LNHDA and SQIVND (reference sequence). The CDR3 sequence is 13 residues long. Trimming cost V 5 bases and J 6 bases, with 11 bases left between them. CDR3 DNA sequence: TGTGCCAGTAGTCGCGGGTGGGCTCAGCCCCAGCATTTT. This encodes CASSRGWAQPQHF.

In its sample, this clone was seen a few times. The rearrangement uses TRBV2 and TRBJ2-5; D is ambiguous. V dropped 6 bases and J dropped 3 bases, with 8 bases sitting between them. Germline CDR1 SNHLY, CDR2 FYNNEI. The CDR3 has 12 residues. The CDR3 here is CASRSIEETQYF. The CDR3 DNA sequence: TGTGCCAGCAGGTCGATAGAAGAGACCCAGTACTTC.

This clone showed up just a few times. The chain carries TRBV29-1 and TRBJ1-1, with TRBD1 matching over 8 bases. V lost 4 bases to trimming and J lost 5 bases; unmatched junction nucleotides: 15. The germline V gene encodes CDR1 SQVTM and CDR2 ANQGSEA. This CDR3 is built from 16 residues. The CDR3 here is CSVGDRRGTGLTEAFF. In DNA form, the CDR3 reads TGCAGCGTTGGGGATAGAAGGGGGACAGGTTTAACTGAAGCTTTCTTT.

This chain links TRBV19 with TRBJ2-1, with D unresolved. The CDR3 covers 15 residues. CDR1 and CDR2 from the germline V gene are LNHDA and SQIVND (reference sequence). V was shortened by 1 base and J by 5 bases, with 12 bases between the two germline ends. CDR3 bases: TGTGCCAGTAGTATAGTAGGCCCCCCCCACAATGAGCAGTTCTTC. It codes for CASSIVGPPHNEQFF.

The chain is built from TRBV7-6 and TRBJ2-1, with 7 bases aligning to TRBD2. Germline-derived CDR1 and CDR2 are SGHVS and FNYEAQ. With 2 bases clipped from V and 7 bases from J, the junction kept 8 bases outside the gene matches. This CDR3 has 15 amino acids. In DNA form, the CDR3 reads TGTGCCAGCAGCTTACCCGGGGGAGCGGGGAATGAGCAGTTCTTC. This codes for CASSLPGGAGNEQFF.

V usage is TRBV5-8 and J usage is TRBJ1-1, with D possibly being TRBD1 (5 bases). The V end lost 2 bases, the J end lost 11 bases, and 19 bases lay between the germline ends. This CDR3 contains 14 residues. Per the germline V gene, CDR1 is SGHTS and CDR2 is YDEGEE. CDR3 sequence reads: CASSFHRWGTSAFF. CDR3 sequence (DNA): TGTGCCAGCAGCTTCCATAGGTGGGGGACGTCTGCTTTCTTT.